This TCR beta chain was retrieved from a study of blood T cell repertoires in COVID-19. As for the study in general: COVID-19 samples, acute and convalescent, were from the United States, Italy and Spain. The cDNA or gDNA used as material had been derived from T cells, B-cell-depleted T cells, or PBMCs.

Using immunoSEQ multiplex PCR, the repertoire was profiled, and TCRdb retains in-frame clones only, with some absent. The repertoire includes about 78,000 clones, around nine tenths of them detected once, and around 1.9% sits in the top ten. Trimming removed 7 bases at V and 0 bases at J, with 12 bases between. Germline V gene lookup returns CDR1 ENHRY and CDR2 SYGVKD. The CDR3 is 14 residues long. The TCR was taken from a woman aged 55 to 70 with acute or convalescent COVID-19. The sequenced sample was peripheral blood. The chain joins TRBV10-3 to TRBJ2-5, with D tentatively TRBD2 (6 bases). The CDR3 reads CAIKASEYQETQYF. CDR3 sequence (DNA): TGTGCCATCAAGGCTAGCGAGTACCAAGAGACCCAGTACTTC.